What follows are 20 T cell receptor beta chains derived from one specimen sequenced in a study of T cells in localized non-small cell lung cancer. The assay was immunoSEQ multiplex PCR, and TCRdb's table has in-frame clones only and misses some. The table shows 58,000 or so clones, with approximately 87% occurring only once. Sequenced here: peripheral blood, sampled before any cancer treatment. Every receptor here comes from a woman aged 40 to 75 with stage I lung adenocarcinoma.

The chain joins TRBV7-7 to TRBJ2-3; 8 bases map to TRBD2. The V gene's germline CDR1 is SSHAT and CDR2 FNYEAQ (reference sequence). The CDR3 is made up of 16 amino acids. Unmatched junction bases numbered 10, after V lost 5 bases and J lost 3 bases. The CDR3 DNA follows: TGTGCCAGCAGCCCCGTAGTAGCGGGGTTGACAGATACGCAGTATTTT. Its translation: CASSPVVAGLTDTQYF.

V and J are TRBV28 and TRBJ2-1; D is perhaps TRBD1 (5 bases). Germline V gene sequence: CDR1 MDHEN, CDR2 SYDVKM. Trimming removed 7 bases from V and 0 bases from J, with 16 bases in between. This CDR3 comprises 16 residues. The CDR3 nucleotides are TGTGCCAGCACCCCGACAGTCACCAACTCCTACAATGAGCAGTTCTTC. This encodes CASTPTVTNSYNEQFF.

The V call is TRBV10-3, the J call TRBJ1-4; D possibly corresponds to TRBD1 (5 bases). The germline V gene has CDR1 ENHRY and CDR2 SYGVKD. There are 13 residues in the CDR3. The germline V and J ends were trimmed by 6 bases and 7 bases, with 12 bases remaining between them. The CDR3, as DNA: TGTGCCATCAGAGGCGCGGGGGGTGAAAAACTGTTTTTT. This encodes CAIRGAGGEKLFF.

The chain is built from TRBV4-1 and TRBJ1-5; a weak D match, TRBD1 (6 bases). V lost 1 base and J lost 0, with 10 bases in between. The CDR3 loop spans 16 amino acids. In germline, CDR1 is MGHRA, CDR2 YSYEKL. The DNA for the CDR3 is TGCGCCAGCAGCCAAGCGGGACATCTTAGCAATCAGCCCCAGCATTTT. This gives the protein CASSQAGHLSNQPQHF.

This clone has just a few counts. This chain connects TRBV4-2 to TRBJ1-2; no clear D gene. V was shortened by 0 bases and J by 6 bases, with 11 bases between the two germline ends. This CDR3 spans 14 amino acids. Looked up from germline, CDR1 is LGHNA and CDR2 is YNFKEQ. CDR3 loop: CASSQDRAGDGYTF. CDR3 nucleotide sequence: TGTGCCAGCAGCCAAGATCGGGCAGGAGATGGCTACACCTTC.

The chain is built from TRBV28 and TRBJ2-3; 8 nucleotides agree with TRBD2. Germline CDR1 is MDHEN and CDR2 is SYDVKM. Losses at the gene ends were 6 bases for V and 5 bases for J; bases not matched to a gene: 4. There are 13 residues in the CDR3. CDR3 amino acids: CASRVAGQDTQYF. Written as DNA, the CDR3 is TGTGCCAGCAGGGTAGCGGGACAAGATACGCAGTATTTT.

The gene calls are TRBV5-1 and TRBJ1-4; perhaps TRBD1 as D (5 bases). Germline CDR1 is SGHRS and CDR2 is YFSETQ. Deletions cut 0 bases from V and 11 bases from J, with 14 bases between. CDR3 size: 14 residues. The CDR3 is CASSLAAGYGKLFF. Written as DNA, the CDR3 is TGCGCCAGCAGCTTGGCGGCAGGGTATGGGAAACTGTTTTTT.

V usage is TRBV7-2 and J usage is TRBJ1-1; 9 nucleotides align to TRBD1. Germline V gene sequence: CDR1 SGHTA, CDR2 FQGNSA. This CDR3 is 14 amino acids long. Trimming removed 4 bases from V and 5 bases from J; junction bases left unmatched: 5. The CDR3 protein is CASSYGTGRTEAFF. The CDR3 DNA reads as TGTGCCAGCAGCTATGGGACAGGGAGGACTGAAGCTTTCTTT.

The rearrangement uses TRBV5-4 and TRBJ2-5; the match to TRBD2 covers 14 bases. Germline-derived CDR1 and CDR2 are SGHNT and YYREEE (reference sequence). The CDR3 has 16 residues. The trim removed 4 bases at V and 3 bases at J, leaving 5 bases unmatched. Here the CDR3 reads CASSGLAGGVKETQYF. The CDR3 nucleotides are TGTGCCAGCAGCGGACTAGCGGGGGGCGTCAAAGAGACCCAGTACTTC.

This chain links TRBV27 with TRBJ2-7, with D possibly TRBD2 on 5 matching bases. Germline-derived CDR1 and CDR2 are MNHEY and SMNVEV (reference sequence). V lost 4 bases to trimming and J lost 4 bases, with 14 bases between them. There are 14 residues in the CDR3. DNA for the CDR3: TGTGCCAGCAGTTCTAGGACGTCGGGGTACGAGCAGTACTTC. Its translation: CASSSRTSGYEQYF.

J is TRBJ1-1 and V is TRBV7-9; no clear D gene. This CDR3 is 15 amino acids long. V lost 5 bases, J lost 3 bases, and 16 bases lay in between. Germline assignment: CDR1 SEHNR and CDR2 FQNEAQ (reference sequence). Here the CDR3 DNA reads TGTGCCAGCAGCCGAATTACTCTAGAGGACACTGAAGCTTTCTTT. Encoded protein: CASSRITLEDTEAFF.

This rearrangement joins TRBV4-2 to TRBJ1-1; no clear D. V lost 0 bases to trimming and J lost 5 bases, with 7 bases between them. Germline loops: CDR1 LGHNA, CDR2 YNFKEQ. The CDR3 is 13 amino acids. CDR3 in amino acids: CASSQDRGTEAFF. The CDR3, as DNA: TGTGCCAGCAGCCAAGATCGAGGGACTGAAGCTTTCTTT.

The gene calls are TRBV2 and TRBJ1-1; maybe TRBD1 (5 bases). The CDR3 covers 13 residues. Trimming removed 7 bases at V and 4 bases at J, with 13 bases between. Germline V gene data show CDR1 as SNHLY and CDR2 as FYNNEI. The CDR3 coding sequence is TGTGCCAGCACGGAGGGGCTGGGCACTGAAGCTTTCTTT. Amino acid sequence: CASTEGLGTEAFF. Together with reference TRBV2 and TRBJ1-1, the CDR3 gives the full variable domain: EPEVTQTPSHQVTQMGQEVILRCVPISNHLYFYWYRQILGQKVEFLVSFYNNEISEKSEIFDDQFSVERPDGSNFTLKIRSTKLEDSAMYFCASTEGLGTEAFFGQGTRLTVV.

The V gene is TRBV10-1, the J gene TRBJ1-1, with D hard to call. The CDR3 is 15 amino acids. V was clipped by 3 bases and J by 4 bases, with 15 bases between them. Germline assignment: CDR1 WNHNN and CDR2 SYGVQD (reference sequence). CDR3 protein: CASSDGRVGSTEAFF. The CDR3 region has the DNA TGCGCCAGCAGTGACGGCAGAGTTGGATCCACTGAAGCTTTCTTT.

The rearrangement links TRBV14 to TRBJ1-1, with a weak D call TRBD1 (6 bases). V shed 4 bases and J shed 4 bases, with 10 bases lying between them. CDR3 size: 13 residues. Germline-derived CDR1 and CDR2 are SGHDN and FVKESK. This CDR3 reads CASSPGHSTEAFF. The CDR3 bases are TGTGCCAGCAGCCCGGGACATTCCACTGAAGCTTTCTTT.

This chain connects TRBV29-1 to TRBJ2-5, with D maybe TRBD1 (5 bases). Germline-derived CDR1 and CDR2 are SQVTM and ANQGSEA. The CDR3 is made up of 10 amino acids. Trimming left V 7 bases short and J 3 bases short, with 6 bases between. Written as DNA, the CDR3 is TGCAGCGCCAGGGAAGAGACCCAGTACTTC. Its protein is CSAREETQYF.

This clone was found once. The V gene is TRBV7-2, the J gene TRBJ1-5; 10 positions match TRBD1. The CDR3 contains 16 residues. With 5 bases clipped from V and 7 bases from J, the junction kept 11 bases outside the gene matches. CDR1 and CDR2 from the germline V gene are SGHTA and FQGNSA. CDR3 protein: CASSLRRDRGGQPQHF. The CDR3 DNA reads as TGTGCCAGCAGCCTAAGGCGGGACAGGGGCGGCCAGCCCCAGCATTTT.

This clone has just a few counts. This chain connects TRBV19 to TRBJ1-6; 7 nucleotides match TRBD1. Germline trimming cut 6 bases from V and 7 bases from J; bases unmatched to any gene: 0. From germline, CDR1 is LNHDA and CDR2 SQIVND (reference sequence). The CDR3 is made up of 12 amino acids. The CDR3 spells CASRTGNSPLHF. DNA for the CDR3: TGTGCCAGTAGGACAGGGAATTCACCCCTCCACTTT.

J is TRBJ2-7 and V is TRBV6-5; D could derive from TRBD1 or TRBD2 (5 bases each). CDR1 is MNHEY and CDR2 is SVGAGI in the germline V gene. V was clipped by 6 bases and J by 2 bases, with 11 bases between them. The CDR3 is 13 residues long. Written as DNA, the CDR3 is TGTGCCAGCAGAAACGGGGCAACCTACGAGCAGTACTTC. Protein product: CASRNGATYEQYF.

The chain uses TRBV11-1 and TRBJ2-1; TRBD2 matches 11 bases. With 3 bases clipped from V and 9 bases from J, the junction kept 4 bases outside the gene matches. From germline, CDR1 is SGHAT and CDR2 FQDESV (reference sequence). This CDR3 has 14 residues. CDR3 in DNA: TGTGCCAGCAGCTTTGGACTAGCGGGCATTGAGCAGTTCTTC. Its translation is CASSFGLAGIEQFF. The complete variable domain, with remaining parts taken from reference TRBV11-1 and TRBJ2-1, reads EAEVAQSPRYKITEKSQAVAFWCDPISGHATLYWYRQILGQGPELLVQFQDESVVDDSQLPKDRFSAERLKGVDSTLKIQPAELGDSAMYLCASSFGLAGIEQFFGPGTRLTVL.